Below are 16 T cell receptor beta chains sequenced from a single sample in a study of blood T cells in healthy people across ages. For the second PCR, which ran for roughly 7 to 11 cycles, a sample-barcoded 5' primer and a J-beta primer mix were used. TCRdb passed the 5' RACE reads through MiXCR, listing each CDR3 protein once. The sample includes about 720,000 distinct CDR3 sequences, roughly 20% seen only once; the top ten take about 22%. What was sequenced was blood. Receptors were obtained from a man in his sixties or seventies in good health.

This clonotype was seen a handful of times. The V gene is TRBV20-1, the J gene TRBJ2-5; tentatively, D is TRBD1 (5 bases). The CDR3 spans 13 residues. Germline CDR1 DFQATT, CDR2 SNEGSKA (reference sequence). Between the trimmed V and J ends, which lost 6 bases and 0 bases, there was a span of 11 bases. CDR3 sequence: CSASRQYQETQYF. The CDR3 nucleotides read TGCAGTGCCAGTCGACAGTACCAAGAGACCCAGTACTTC.

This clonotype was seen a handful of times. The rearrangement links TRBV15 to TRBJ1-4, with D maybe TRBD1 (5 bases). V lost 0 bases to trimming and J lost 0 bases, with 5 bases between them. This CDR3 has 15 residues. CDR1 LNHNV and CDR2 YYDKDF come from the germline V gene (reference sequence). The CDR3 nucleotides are TGTGCCACCAGCAGAGAAGGGGCAACTAATGAAAAACTGTTTTTT. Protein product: CATSREGATNEKLFF.

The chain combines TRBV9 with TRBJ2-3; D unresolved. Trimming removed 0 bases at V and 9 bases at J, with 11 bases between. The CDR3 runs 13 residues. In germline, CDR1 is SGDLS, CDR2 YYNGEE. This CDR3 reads CASSVGATGTQYF. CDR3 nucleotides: TGTGCCAGCAGCGTAGGGGCAACCGGAACGCAGTATTTT.

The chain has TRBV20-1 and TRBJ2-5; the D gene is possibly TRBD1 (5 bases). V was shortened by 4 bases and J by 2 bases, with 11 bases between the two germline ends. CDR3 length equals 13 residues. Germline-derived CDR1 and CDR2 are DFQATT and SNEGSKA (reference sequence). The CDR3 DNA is TGCAGTGCTAAGCTGGGGCAACAAGAGACCCAGTACTTC. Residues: CSAKLGQQETQYF.

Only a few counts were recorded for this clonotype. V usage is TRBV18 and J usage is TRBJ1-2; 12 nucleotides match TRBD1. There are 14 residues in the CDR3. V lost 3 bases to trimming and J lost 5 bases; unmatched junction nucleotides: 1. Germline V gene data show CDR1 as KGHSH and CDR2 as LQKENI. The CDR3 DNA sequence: TGTGCCAGCTCACCGGGACAGGGGGCATATGGCTACACCTTC. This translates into CASSPGQGAYGYTF.

DNA of the CDR3: TGTGCCAGCAGCAAAAGAGGGACAGATAAAGAGACCCAGTACTTC. Its protein product is CASSKRGTDKETQYF. The chain is built from TRBV3-1 and TRBJ2-5, with 7 bases that match TRBD1. The CDR3 loop spans 15 amino acids. Losses at the gene ends were 5 bases for V and 3 bases for J; bases not matched to a gene: 9. Looked up from germline, CDR1 is LGHDT and CDR2 is YNNKEL (reference sequence).

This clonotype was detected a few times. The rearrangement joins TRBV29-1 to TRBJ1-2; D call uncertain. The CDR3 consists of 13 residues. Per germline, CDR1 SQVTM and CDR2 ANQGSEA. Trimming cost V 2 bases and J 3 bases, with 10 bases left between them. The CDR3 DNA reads TGCAGCGTTGAACGCGGAATTGACTATGGCTACACCTTC. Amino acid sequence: CSVERGIDYGYTF.

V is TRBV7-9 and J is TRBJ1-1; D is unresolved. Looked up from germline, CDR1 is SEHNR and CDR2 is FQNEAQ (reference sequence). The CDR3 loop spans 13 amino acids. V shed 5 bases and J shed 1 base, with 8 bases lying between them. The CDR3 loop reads CASSAVWNTEAFF. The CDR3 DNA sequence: TGTGCCAGCAGCGCCGTGTGGAACACTGAAGCTTTCTTT. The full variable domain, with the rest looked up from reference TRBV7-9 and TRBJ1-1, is DTGVSQNPRHKITKRGQNVTFRCDPISEHNRLYWYRQTLGQGPEFLTYFQNEAQLEKSRLLSDRFSAERPKGSFSTLEIQRTEQGDSAMYLCASSAVWNTEAFFGQGTRLTVV.

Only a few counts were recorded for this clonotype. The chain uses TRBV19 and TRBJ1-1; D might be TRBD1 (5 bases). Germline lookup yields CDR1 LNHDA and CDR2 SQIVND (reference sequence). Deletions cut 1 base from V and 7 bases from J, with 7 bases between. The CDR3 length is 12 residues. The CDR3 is CASSIGGGEAFF. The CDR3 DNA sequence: TGTGCCAGTAGTATAGGGGGCGGTGAAGCTTTCTTT.

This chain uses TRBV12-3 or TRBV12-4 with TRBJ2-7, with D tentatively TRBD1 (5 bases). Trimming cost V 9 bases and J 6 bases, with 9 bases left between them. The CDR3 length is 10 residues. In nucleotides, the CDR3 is TGTGCCAGGGGGCCTCCCGAGCAGTACGTC. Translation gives CARGPPEQYV.

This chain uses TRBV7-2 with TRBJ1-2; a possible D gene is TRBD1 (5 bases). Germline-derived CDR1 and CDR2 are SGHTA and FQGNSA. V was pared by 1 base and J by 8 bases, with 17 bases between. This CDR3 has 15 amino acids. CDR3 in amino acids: CASSLEPRQGGGYTF. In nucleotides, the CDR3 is TGTGCCAGCAGCTTAGAACCTCGCCAGGGCGGGGGCTACACCTTC.

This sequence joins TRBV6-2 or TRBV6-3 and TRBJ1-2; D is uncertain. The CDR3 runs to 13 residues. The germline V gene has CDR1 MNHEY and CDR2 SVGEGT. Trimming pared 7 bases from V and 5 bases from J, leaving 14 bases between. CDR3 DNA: TGTGCCAGCACCGAACCAGTATCGTATGGCTACACCTTC. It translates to CASTEPVSYGYTF.

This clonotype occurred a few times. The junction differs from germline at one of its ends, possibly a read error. The DNA for the CDR3 is TGCGCCAGCAGCCAATTTCCCTTGGGACAACCGAATGCCATTCAGTACTTC. Protein sequence: CASSQFPLGQPNAIQYF. The chain carries TRBV11-2 and TRBJ2-4, with D possibly matching TRBD1 (6 bases). The CDR3 runs to 17 residues. Germline values: CDR1 SGHAT, CDR2 FQNNGV. Variable domain in full (rest from reference TRBV11-2 and TRBJ2-4): EAGVAQSPRYKIIEKRQSVAFWCNPISGHATLYWYQQILGQGPKLLIQFQNNGVVDDSQLPKDRFSAERLKGVDSTLKIQPAKLEDSAVYLCASSQFPLGQPNAIQYFGAGTRLSVL.

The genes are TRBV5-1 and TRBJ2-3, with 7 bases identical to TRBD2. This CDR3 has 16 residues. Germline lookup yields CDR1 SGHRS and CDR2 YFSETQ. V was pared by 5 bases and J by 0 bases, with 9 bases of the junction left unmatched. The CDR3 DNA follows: TGCGCCAGCAGTCCAGCGGGACCTACTAGCACAGATACGCAGTATTTT. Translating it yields CASSPAGPTSTDTQYF. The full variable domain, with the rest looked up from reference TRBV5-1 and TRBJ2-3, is KAGVTQTPRYLIKTRGQQVTLSCSPISGHRSVSWYQQTPGQGLQFLFEYFSETQRNKGNFPGRFSGRQFSNSRSEMNVSTLELGDSALYLCASSPAGPTSTDTQYFGPGTRLTVL.

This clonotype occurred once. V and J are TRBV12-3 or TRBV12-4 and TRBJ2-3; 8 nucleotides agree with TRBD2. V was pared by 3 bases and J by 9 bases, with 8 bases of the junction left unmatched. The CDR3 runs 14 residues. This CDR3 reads CASSFSGARRTQYF. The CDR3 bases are TGTGCCAGCAGTTTTAGCGGGGCCCGCCGGACGCAGTATTTT.

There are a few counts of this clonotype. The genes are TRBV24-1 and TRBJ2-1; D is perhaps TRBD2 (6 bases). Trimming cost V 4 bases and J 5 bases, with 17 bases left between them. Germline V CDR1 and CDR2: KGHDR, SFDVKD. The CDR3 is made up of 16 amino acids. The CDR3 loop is CATSESGLRANNEQFF. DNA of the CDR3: TGTGCCACCAGTGAATCGGGACTCCGCGCTAACAATGAGCAGTTCTTC.